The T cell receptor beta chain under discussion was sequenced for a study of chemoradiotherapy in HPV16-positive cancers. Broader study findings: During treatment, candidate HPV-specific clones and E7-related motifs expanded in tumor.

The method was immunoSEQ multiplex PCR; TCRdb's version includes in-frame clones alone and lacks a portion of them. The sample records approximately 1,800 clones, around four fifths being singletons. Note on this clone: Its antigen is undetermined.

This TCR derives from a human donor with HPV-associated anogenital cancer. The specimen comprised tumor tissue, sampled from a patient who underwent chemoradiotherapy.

The CDR3, as DNA: TGTGCCACCAGCAGAGAAAATTCACCCCTCCACTTT. It translates to CATSRENSPLHF. The chain recombines TRBV15 with TRBJ1-6, with unresolved D. CDR1 and CDR2 (germline): LNHNV, YYDKDF (reference sequence). This CDR3 has 12 residues. V dropped 0 bases and J dropped 7 bases, with 1 base sitting between them.